This record concerns one TCR beta chain sequence. The antigen is undetermined. Using immunoSEQ multiplex PCR, the repertoire was profiled, and TCRdb retains in-frame clones only, with some absent. The data hold approximately 1.5 million clones, with approximately 98.5% observed a single time. The data originate from a study of shared clonotypes between healthy human individuals. Notes on the study in general: Estimated richness was generally greater in naive than memory subsets.

The germline V gene encodes CDR1 MNHNS and CDR2 SASEGT. The CDR3 is 17 residues long. The V and J ends lost 4 bases and 3 bases respectively, with 22 bases between them. Material: naive CD4+ T cells sorted from blood. As to subset: CD45RA+ positively selected. This sequence originates from a man under 40 in good health. The chain links TRBV6-1 to TRBJ2-7; tentative D call: TRBD1 (6 bases). As DNA, the CDR3 is TGTGCCAGCAGTGCCTTCGGGACGGCCAGGGGTAACTACGAGCAGTACTTC. Protein: CASSAFGTARGNYEQYF.